A selection of T cell receptor beta chains follows, all from one sample in a study of T cell responses to AZD1222 COVID-19 vaccine. Data came from immunoSEQ multiplex PCR; TCRdb stores just in-frame clones and leaves some out. The profile shows 100,000 or so clones, around 90% of them singletons. Sequencing used peripheral blood, obtained on day 0 of AZD1222 vaccination. The receptor set was obtained from an adult in good health. Both conserved end residues are part of each CDR3. The D gene is left open where the match is weak. Expanded clones are given a class, and other clones once, few, many or no size at all.

V gene: TRBV29-1; J gene: TRBJ2-7; CDR3 length: 12; clone size: NA; D gene: NA; CDR3 protein: CSVEVRGREQYF; CDR3 DNA: TGCAGCGTTGAGGTTCGGGGTCGCGAGCAGTACTTC
V gene: TRBV4-1; J gene: TRBJ2-5; CDR3 length: 12; clone size: NA; D gene: NA; CDR3 protein: CASSQDEETQYF; CDR3 DNA: TGCGCCAGCAGCCAAGATGAGGAGACCCAGTACTTC
V gene: TRBV7-9; J gene: TRBJ2-5; CDR3 length: 16; clone size: NA; D gene: NA; CDR3 protein: CASSLDGSGFMETQYF; CDR3 DNA: TGTGCCAGCAGCTTAGATGGATCAGGATTTATGGAGACCCAGTACTTC
V gene: TRBV5-5; J gene: TRBJ2-1; CDR3 length: 15; clone size: NA; D gene: TRBD1; CDR3 protein: CASSLRGQDLYEQFF; CDR3 DNA: TGTGCCAGCAGCCTCCGGGGACAGGATCTGTATGAGCAGTTCTTC
V gene: TRBV6-4; J gene: TRBJ1-4; CDR3 length: 14; clone size: once; D gene: TRBD1; CDR3 protein: CASRAGTGGEKLFF; CDR3 DNA: TGTGCCAGCAGAGCCGGGACAGGGGGGGAAAAACTGTTTTTT
V gene: TRBV28; J gene: TRBJ2-1; CDR3 length: 14; clone size: NA; D gene: NA; CDR3 protein: CASSLLGTPKEQFF; CDR3 DNA: TGTGCCAGCAGTTTATTGGGGACCCCTAAGGAGCAGTTCTTC
V gene: TRBV28; J gene: TRBJ2-2; CDR3 length: 14; clone size: NA; D gene: NA; CDR3 protein: CASLGGINTGELFF; CDR3 DNA: TGTGCCAGCCTCGGGGGTATTAACACCGGGGAGCTGTTTTTT
V gene: TRBV27; J gene: TRBJ1-1; CDR3 length: 18; clone size: NA; D gene: NA; CDR3 protein: CASSLAYGGKGMDTEAFF; CDR3 DNA: TGTGCCAGCAGTTTAGCGTATGGGGGCAAAGGCATGGACACTGAAGCTTTCTTT
V gene: TRBV13; J gene: TRBJ2-3; CDR3 length: 17; clone size: NA; D gene: NA; CDR3 protein: CASSPPGGAEYSDTQYF; CDR3 DNA: TGTGCCAGCAGCCCGCCCGGGGGAGCGGAGTATTCGGATACGCAGTATTTT
V gene: TRBV5-4; J gene: TRBJ1-1; CDR3 length: 15; clone size: NA; D gene: NA; CDR3 protein: CASSFGGQVNTEAFF; CDR3 DNA: TGTGCCAGCAGCTTTGGTGGGCAGGTGAACACTGAAGCTTTCTTT
V gene: TRBV19; J gene: TRBJ1-4; CDR3 length: 12; clone size: NA; D gene: TRBD1; CDR3 protein: CASSTGTGGAVF; CDR3 DNA: TGTGCCAGTAGTACGGGGACAGGAGGGGCTGTTTTT
V gene: TRBV12-3/TRBV12-4; J gene: TRBJ1-2; CDR3 length: 12; clone size: NA; D gene: NA; CDR3 protein: CASTNDNYGYTF; CDR3 DNA: TGTGCCAGCACCAATGACAACTATGGCTACACCTTC
V gene: TRBV28; J gene: TRBJ1-3; CDR3 length: 14; clone size: once; D gene: NA; CDR3 protein: CASSPGQSGNTIYF; CDR3 DNA: TGTGCCAGCAGTCCCGGACAGTCTGGAAACACCATATATTTT
V gene: TRBV19; J gene: TRBJ1-1; CDR3 length: 14; clone size: NA; D gene: NA; CDR3 protein: CASSIVLSSTEAFF; CDR3 DNA: TGTGCCAGTAGTATTGTATTGAGCAGCACTGAAGCTTTCTTT
V gene: TRBV7-3; J gene: TRBJ2-2; CDR3 length: 15; clone size: NA; D gene: TRBD2; CDR3 protein: CASSLLAGGSGELFF; CDR3 DNA: TGTGCCAGCAGCTTACTAGCGGGAGGATCTGGGGAGCTGTTTTTT
V gene: TRBV28; J gene: TRBJ1-6; CDR3 length: 16; clone size: NA; D gene: TRBD1; CDR3 protein: CASSPGDSSYNSPLHF; CDR3 DNA: TGTGCCAGCAGCCCGGGGGACAGCTCCTATAATTCACCCCTCCACTTT
V gene: TRBV7-8; J gene: TRBJ1-2; CDR3 length: 16; clone size: NA; D gene: TRBD1; CDR3 protein: CASTNKLTGDHYGYTF; CDR3 DNA: TGTGCCAGCACCAACAAGCTAACAGGGGACCACTATGGCTACACCTTC
V gene: TRBV3-1/TRBV3-2; J gene: TRBJ2-1; CDR3 length: 15; clone size: NA; D gene: NA; CDR3 protein: CASSQGVGSFDEQFF; CDR3 DNA: TGTGCCAGCAGCCAAGGGGTTGGGAGTTTTGATGAGCAGTTCTTC
V gene: TRBV6-5; J gene: TRBJ2-7; CDR3 length: 15; clone size: once; D gene: NA; CDR3 protein: CASSHLEGSGYEQYF; CDR3 DNA: TGTGCCAGCAGTCATCTGGAGGGGAGCGGCTACGAGCAGTACTTC
V gene: TRBV14; J gene: TRBJ1-5; CDR3 length: 16; clone size: NA; D gene: TRBD1; CDR3 protein: CASSRGTGRTDQPQHF; CDR3 DNA: TGTGCCAGCAGCCGAGGGACAGGGAGAACCGATCAGCCCCAGCATTTT
V gene: TRBV11-3; J gene: TRBJ2-5; CDR3 length: 17; clone size: NA; D gene: TRBD2; CDR3 protein: CASSLGLAGVGQETQYF; CDR3 DNA: TGTGCCAGCAGCTTGGGACTAGCGGGGGTCGGCCAAGAGACCCAGTACTTC
V gene: TRBV27; J gene: TRBJ2-7; CDR3 length: 13; clone size: once; D gene: NA; CDR3 protein: CASSRQGSYEQYF; CDR3 DNA: TGTGCCAGCAGTAGGCAGGGCTCCTACGAGCAGTACTTC
V gene: TRBV6-6; J gene: TRBJ1-3; CDR3 length: 16; clone size: NA; D gene: NA; CDR3 protein: CASSLVGGLSGNTIYF; CDR3 DNA: TGTGCCAGCAGTTTGGTAGGAGGGCTCTCTGGAAACACCATATATTTT
V gene: TRBV11-2; J gene: TRBJ2-7; CDR3 length: 14; clone size: NA; D gene: TRBD2; CDR3 protein: CASSLAAGGYEQYF; CDR3 DNA: TGTGCCAGCAGCTTAGCGGCGGGAGGATACGAGCAGTACTTC
V gene: TRBV27; J gene: TRBJ2-1; CDR3 length: 16; clone size: NA; D gene: TRBD2; CDR3 protein: CASSPTRTSGRNEQFF; CDR3 DNA: TGTGCCAGCTCTCCTACAAGAACTAGCGGGAGGAATGAGCAGTTCTTC
V gene: TRBV16; J gene: TRBJ2-3; CDR3 length: 20; clone size: NA; D gene: TRBD1; CDR3 protein: CASSQFRARTQQGDTDTQYF; CDR3 DNA: TGTGCCAGCAGCCAATTTAGAGCTCGTACACAACAGGGGGACACAGATACGCAGTATTTT
V gene: TRBV7-2; J gene: TRBJ1-4; CDR3 length: 13; clone size: NA; D gene: TRBD1; CDR3 protein: CASSLNRGEKLFF; CDR3 DNA: TGTGCCAGCAGCCTTAACAGGGGCGAAAAACTGTTTTTT
V gene: TRBV6-6; J gene: TRBJ1-1; CDR3 length: 15; clone size: NA; D gene: NA; CDR3 protein: CASRHQQGDETEAFF; CDR3 DNA: TGTGCCAGCAGACATCAACAGGGAGATGAAACTGAAGCTTTCTTT
V gene: TRBV5-1; J gene: TRBJ1-3; CDR3 length: 14; clone size: NA; D gene: TRBD1; CDR3 protein: CASSPQGAGNTIYF; CDR3 DNA: TGCGCCAGCAGCCCACAGGGGGCCGGAAACACCATATATTTT
V gene: TRBV4-1; J gene: TRBJ2-7; CDR3 length: 17; clone size: NA; D gene: NA; CDR3 protein: CASSQDLGPNRGGEQYF; CDR3 DNA: TGCGCCAGCAGCCAAGATCTTGGGCCGAACCGTGGCGGCGAGCAGTACTTC
V gene: TRBV7-2; J gene: TRBJ2-7; CDR3 length: 15; clone size: NA; D gene: NA; CDR3 protein: CASSLTPIARWEQYF; CDR3 DNA: TGTGCCAGCAGCCTGACTCCTATTGCCAGGTGGGAGCAGTACTTC
V gene: TRBV28; J gene: TRBJ1-2; CDR3 length: 17; clone size: NA; D gene: TRBD1; CDR3 protein: CASRKYPRTGEDYGYTF; CDR3 DNA: TGTGCCAGCAGAAAGTACCCAAGGACAGGAGAGGACTATGGCTACACCTTC
V gene: TRBV10-1; J gene: TRBJ1-3; CDR3 length: 13; clone size: NA; D gene: NA; CDR3 protein: CASSEGRRNTIYF; CDR3 DNA: TGCGCCAGCAGTGAAGGGCGAAGAAACACCATATATTTT
V gene: TRBV27; J gene: TRBJ1-1; CDR3 length: 16; clone size: NA; D gene: TRBD1; CDR3 protein: CASRQQGQGLGREAFF; CDR3 DNA: TGTGCCAGCCGCCAACAGGGACAGGGACTTGGGCGAGAAGCTTTCTTT
V gene: TRBV7-2; J gene: TRBJ1-1; CDR3 length: 13; clone size: NA; D gene: TRBD1; CDR3 protein: CASSPTGGTEAFF; CDR3 DNA: TGTGCCAGCAGCCCCACAGGGGGAACTGAAGCTTTCTTT
V gene: TRBV5-6; J gene: TRBJ1-5; CDR3 length: 14; clone size: once; D gene: NA; CDR3 protein: CASSLSNLDQPQHF; CDR3 DNA: TGTGCCAGCAGCTTGTCCAACCTCGATCAGCCCCAGCATTTT
V gene: TRBV27; J gene: TRBJ1-2; CDR3 length: 14; clone size: NA; D gene: NA; CDR3 protein: CASSPRSELYGYTF; CDR3 DNA: TGTGCCAGCAGCCCACGGTCAGAACTCTATGGCTACACCTTC
V gene: TRBV5-4; J gene: TRBJ2-1; CDR3 length: 15; clone size: NA; D gene: TRBD1; CDR3 protein: CASSLGQGGHNEQFF; CDR3 DNA: TGTGCCAGCAGCTTGGGACAGGGGGGCCACAATGAGCAGTTCTTC
V gene: TRBV2; J gene: TRBJ1-1; CDR3 length: 15; clone size: NA; D gene: NA; CDR3 protein: CASSVPKGWNTEAFF; CDR3 DNA: TGTGCCAGCAGTGTCCCCAAGGGTTGGAACACTGAAGCTTTCTTT
V gene: TRBV5-1; J gene: TRBJ2-3; CDR3 length: 18; clone size: NA; D gene: TRBD2; CDR3 protein: CASQYGSSGRAGTDTQYF; CDR3 DNA: TGCGCCAGCCAATACGGGTCTAGCGGGAGGGCTGGCACAGATACGCAGTATTTT
V gene: TRBV3-1/TRBV3-2; J gene: TRBJ1-1; CDR3 length: 15; clone size: NA; D gene: TRBD1; CDR3 protein: CASSQQPGTGEVAFF; CDR3 DNA: TGTGCCAGCAGCCAACAACCCGGGACAGGGGAGGTTGCTTTCTTT
V gene: TRBV11-2; J gene: TRBJ1-2; CDR3 length: 13; clone size: NA; D gene: NA; CDR3 protein: CASSFTQGGGYTF; CDR3 DNA: TGTGCCAGCAGCTTCACCCAGGGAGGCGGCTACACCTTC
V gene: TRBV5-5; J gene: TRBJ1-2; CDR3 length: 14; clone size: NA; D gene: NA; CDR3 protein: CASSLVTGDYGYTF; CDR3 DNA: TGTGCCAGCAGCTTGGTTACCGGGGACTATGGCTACACCTTC
V gene: TRBV30; J gene: TRBJ2-2; CDR3 length: 14; clone size: NA; D gene: NA; CDR3 protein: CAWRALASTGELFF; CDR3 DNA: TGTGCCTGGCGCGCGCTAGCGAGTACCGGGGAGCTGTTTTTT
V gene: TRBV19; J gene: TRBJ1-2; CDR3 length: 13; clone size: NA; D gene: TRBD1; CDR3 protein: CASSVTGGAGYTF; CDR3 DNA: TGTGCCAGTAGTGTGACAGGGGGTGCTGGCTACACCTTC
V gene: TRBV4-1; J gene: TRBJ1-5; CDR3 length: 12; clone size: NA; D gene: NA; CDR3 protein: CASSPSNQPQHF; CDR3 DNA: TGCGCCAGCAGCCCTAGCAATCAGCCCCAGCATTTT
V gene: TRBV5-4; J gene: TRBJ2-5; CDR3 length: 16; clone size: NA; D gene: NA; CDR3 protein: CASSLEAMVGVETQYF; CDR3 DNA: TGTGCCAGCAGCTTGGAGGCCATGGTGGGTGTCGAGACCCAGTACTTC
V gene: TRBV30; J gene: TRBJ1-4; CDR3 length: 14; clone size: NA; D gene: TRBD1; CDR3 protein: CAWSTGTGSEKLFF; CDR3 DNA: TGTGCCTGGAGTACGGGGACAGGGTCTGAAAAACTGTTTTTT
V gene: TRBV29-1; J gene: TRBJ2-7; CDR3 length: 13; clone size: NA; D gene: NA; CDR3 protein: CSVVLVTVYEQYF; CDR3 DNA: TGCAGCGTTGTGTTGGTGACAGTCTACGAGCAGTACTTC
V gene: TRBV10-2; J gene: TRBJ2-2; CDR3 length: 15; clone size: NA; D gene: NA; CDR3 protein: CASSGVSQGTGELFF; CDR3 DNA: TGCGCCAGCAGTGGAGTGTCACAGGGAACCGGGGAGCTGTTTTTT
V gene: TRBV3-1/TRBV3-2; J gene: TRBJ2-7; CDR3 length: 15; clone size: NA; D gene: TRBD1; CDR3 protein: CASSQPGQPPYEQYF; CDR3 DNA: TGTGCCAGCAGCCAACCGGGACAGCCCCCCTACGAGCAGTACTTC
V gene: TRBV28; J gene: TRBJ2-7; CDR3 length: 16; clone size: NA; D gene: NA; CDR3 protein: CASSLGGAYTVYEQYF; CDR3 DNA: TGTGCCAGCAGTTTAGGGGGCGCCTATACCGTCTACGAGCAGTACTTC
V gene: TRBV5-1; J gene: TRBJ1-3; CDR3 length: 15; clone size: once; D gene: NA; CDR3 protein: CASSLPEGSGNTIYF; CDR3 DNA: TGCGCCAGCAGCTTGCCCGAAGGCTCTGGAAACACCATATATTTT
V gene: TRBV28; J gene: TRBJ2-1; CDR3 length: 16; clone size: once; D gene: NA; CDR3 protein: CASSHEAVAGEDEQFF; CDR3 DNA: TGTGCCAGCAGTCATGAGGCGGTAGCTGGGGAGGATGAGCAGTTCTTC
V gene: TRBV30; J gene: TRBJ2-7; CDR3 length: 13; clone size: NA; D gene: NA; CDR3 protein: CAWSPRPGDEQYF; CDR3 DNA: TGTGCCTGGAGTCCCCGGCCAGGGGACGAGCAGTACTTC
V gene: TRBV29-1; J gene: TRBJ2-3; CDR3 length: 14; clone size: NA; D gene: TRBD2; CDR3 protein: CSVRREGLADTQYF; CDR3 DNA: TGCAGCGTGCGGCGGGAGGGCCTGGCAGATACGCAGTATTTT